The 10 T cell receptor beta chains below were found in one sample sequenced in a study of cytomegalovirus exposure and HLA in healthy donors. The PCR had 60 Vbeta and 13 Jbeta primers. The method was immunoSEQ multiplex PCR; TCRdb's version includes in-frame clones alone and lacks a portion of them. The repertoire holds 110,000 or so clones, around four fifths seen once, with around 2% in the top ten. Sequenced sample: PBMCs. Receptors were obtained from a man aged 40-55 years in good health and CMV-seronegative.

V gene TRBV7-2 combines with J gene TRBJ1-3, with D uncertain. The V gene's germline CDR1 is SGHTA and CDR2 FQGNSA. This CDR3 comprises 16 residues. Trimming cost V 1 base and J 0 bases, with 10 bases left between them. CDR3 protein: CASSLVGRSSGNTIYF. DNA for the CDR3: TGTGCCAGCAGCTTAGTAGGCCGGAGCTCTGGAAACACCATATATTTT.

This clone was detected a few times. The V gene is TRBV5-1, the J gene TRBJ1-6; D unclear. Trimming took 0 bases from V and 6 from J, leaving 7 bases between them. The germline V gene has CDR1 SGHRS and CDR2 YFSETQ. The CDR3 is 14 residues long. The CDR3 nucleotides read TGCGCCAGCAGCTTGGACGGAGCTAATTCACCCCTCCACTTT. It codes for CASSLDGANSPLHF.

The V call is TRBV30, the J call TRBJ1-4; D is ambiguous. CDR1 is GTSNPN, CDR2 SVGIG, per germline (reference sequence). V was pared by 1 base and J by 0 bases, with 12 bases between. This CDR3 is built from 16 residues. CDR3 in amino acids: CAWSGGPGSTNEKLFF. DNA of the CDR3: TGTGCCTGGAGTGGAGGTCCGGGATCAACTAATGAAAAACTGTTTTTT.

The V gene is TRBV7-7, the J gene TRBJ1-1; tentatively, D is TRBD1 (5 bases). The CDR3 covers 15 residues. CDR1 and CDR2 (germline): SSHAT, FNYEAQ (reference sequence). The V end was cut by 0 bases, the J end by 1 base, with 9 bases between. CDR3 in amino acids: CASSLAGASNTEAFF. The DNA of the CDR3 is TGTGCCAGCAGCTTAGCAGGGGCATCGAACACTGAAGCTTTCTTT. Full variable domain (outside the CDR3, taken from reference TRBV7-7 and TRBJ1-1): GAGVSQSPRYKVTKRGQDVTLRCDPISSHATLYWYQQALGQGPEFLTYFNYEAQPDKSGLPSDRFSAERPEGSISTLTIQRTEQRDSAMYRCASSLAGASNTEAFFGQGTRLTVV.

This clone was recorded only once. The chain employs TRBV2 and TRBJ1-3, with 9 bases aligning to TRBD1. After removal of 5 bases from V and 0 bases from J, the junction contained 2 bases not matched to a gene. CDR3 length: 15 amino acids. CDR1 is SNHLY, CDR2 FYNNEI, per germline. The CDR3 DNA reads TGTGCCAGCAGTCCGACAGGGGGCTCTGGAAACACCATATATTTT. Translation: CASSPTGGSGNTIYF.

The chain links TRBV7-9 to TRBJ1-3; unclear D gene. Germline V lookup: CDR1 SEHNR, CDR2 FQNEAQ (reference sequence). Trimming left V 3 bases short and J 0 bases short, with 6 bases between. The CDR3 has 14 residues. CDR3 amino acids: CASSFASSGNTIYF. DNA of the CDR3: TGTGCCAGCAGCTTCGCTAGCTCTGGAAACACCATATATTTT.

The rearrangement links TRBV9 to TRBJ1-2; 7 bases agree with TRBD1. CDR3 length: 15 residues. J was trimmed by 2 bases and V by 3 bases; bases with no gene match: 7. The germline CDR1 and CDR2 sequences are SGDLS and YYNGEE. CDR3 nucleotide sequence: TGTGCCAGCAGCGGCTGGACAGGAGTGAACTATGGCTACACCTTC. Translated, it gives CASSGWTGVNYGYTF.

The chain is built from TRBV25-1 and TRBJ2-3; D is possibly TRBD1 (6 bases). V gave up 9 bases and J gave up 0 bases, with 13 bases separating them. The CDR3 is 14 residues long. Germline V gene lookup returns CDR1 MGHDK and CDR2 SYGVNS. CDR3 sequence (DNA): TGTGCCAGTGAGGACAGTACTAGCACAGATACGCAGTATTTT. Encoded protein: CASEDSTSTDTQYF.

The rearrangement joins TRBV11-2 to TRBJ1-1; D gene ambiguous. With 4 bases removed from V and 3 bases from J, the gap between germline ends came to 9 bases. Germline CDR1 is SGHAT and CDR2 is FQNNGV. CDR3 length: 13 amino acids. CDR3 loop: CASSSRVDTEAFF. CDR3 in DNA: TGTGCCAGCAGCTCTCGGGTCGACACTGAAGCTTTCTTT.

V is TRBV28 and J is TRBJ2-5; the match to TRBD2 covers 9 bases. With V trimmed by 4 bases and J by 5 bases, 11 bases remained unmatched. Looked up from germline, CDR1 is MDHEN and CDR2 is SYDVKM. This CDR3 has 16 amino acids. CDR3: CASSSSVAGEGETQYF. Here the CDR3 DNA reads TGTGCCAGCAGTTCGTCGGTAGCGGGAGAGGGTGAGACCCAGTACTTC.